The next 29 T cell receptor beta chains were all read from a single sample in a study of cytomegalovirus exposure and HLA in healthy donors. Primers: 60 Vbeta forward and 13 Jbeta reverse. The data were produced by immunoSEQ multiplex PCR, yet TCRdb's version contains in-frame clones alone and is incomplete. The table lists about 190,000 clones, 10% to 15% of them singletons, with less than 8.5% in the top ten. Sequencing used PBMCs. All receptors derive from a man aged 45-60 years in good health and CMV-seropositive.

V is TRBV7-9 and J is TRBJ2-5; 7 bases line up with TRBD2. The CDR3 length is 14 residues. CDR1 and CDR2 (germline): SEHNR, FQNEAQ (reference sequence). Trimming cost V 2 bases and J 1 base; bases outside gene matches: 1. The CDR3 reads CASSLPGGQETQYF. The CDR3, as DNA: TGTGCCAGCAGCTTACCGGGGGGCCAAGAGACCCAGTACTTC.

This chain connects TRBV25-1 to TRBJ1-2; a weak D match, TRBD1 (6 bases). V lost 1 base and J 0 bases, leaving 12 bases between the germline ends. Germline V gene sequence: CDR1 MGHDK, CDR2 SYGVNS. This CDR3 comprises 16 residues. This CDR3 is CASSELGAGANYGYTF. DNA for the CDR3: TGTGCCAGCAGTGAATTGGGGGCAGGCGCTAACTATGGCTACACCTTC.

V and J are TRBV2 and TRBJ1-5; D unresolved. Germline CDR1 reads SNHLY; CDR2 reads FYNNEI. V was cut by 4 bases and J by 0 bases, with 10 bases left in between. CDR3 length: 15 residues. The CDR3 nucleotides read TGTGCCAGCAGTGTGGGCGAGAATAGCAATCAGCCCCAGCATTTT. Translated: CASSVGENSNQPQHF.

DNA of the CDR3: TGTGCCAGCAGCCAATTTCGGGGACAGGTAACCTACAATGAGCAGTTCTTC. Encoded protein: CASSQFRGQVTYNEQFF. V and J are TRBV14 and TRBJ2-1, with 8 bases that match TRBD1. Germline CDR1 SGHDN, CDR2 FVKESK. The length of the CDR3 is 17 residues. Unmatched junction bases numbered 8, after V lost 2 bases and J lost 2 bases.

The chain is built from TRBV23-1 and TRBJ2-7; 7 bases agree with TRBD1. TRBV23-1 is known as an ORF, though its function is uncertain. The CDR3 sequence is 15 residues long. J was trimmed by 6 bases and V by 4 bases; bases with no gene match: 12. The CDR3, as DNA: TGCGCCAGCAGTCCTGAAACCACGACAGGGACCGAGCAGTACGTC. It codes for CASSPETTTGTEQYV.

The chain is built from TRBV25-1 and TRBJ1-5; perhaps TRBD1 as D (6 bases). V was clipped by 6 bases and J by 7 bases, with 16 bases between them. CDR3 length: 14 amino acids. The germline gives CDR1 MGHDK, CDR2 SYGVNS. The CDR3 protein is CASSAGGAFQPQHF. The DNA for the CDR3 is TGTGCCAGCAGCGCGGGGGGGGCTTTCCAGCCCCAGCATTTT.

The chain couples TRBV7-2 to TRBJ2-2; 7 bases match TRBD1. Germline CDR1 is SGHTA and CDR2 is FQGNSA. This CDR3 is built from 19 residues. Trimming took 5 bases from V and 4 from J; bases not matched to a gene: 19. CDR3 region: CASSALTGFGLIGTGELFF. CDR3 sequence (DNA): TGTGCCAGCAGCGCCTTGACAGGGTTCGGGCTTATCGGCACCGGGGAGCTGTTTTTT.

The rearrangement uses TRBV7-2 and TRBJ2-7; TRBD2 is a possible D gene (6 bases). Germline CDR1 SGHTA, CDR2 FQGNSA. This CDR3 has 15 residues. V shed 1 base and J shed 6 bases, with 16 bases lying between them. In DNA, the CDR3 is TGTGCCAGCAGCTTAGATACCGGGGGATTAAGCGAGCAGTACTTC. Translating gives CASSLDTGGLSEQYF.

This chain links TRBV4-2 with TRBJ2-2; D unclear. Germline V lookup: CDR1 LGHNA, CDR2 YNFKEQ. This CDR3 has 13 amino acids. V gave up 0 bases and J gave up 5 bases, with 4 bases separating them. CDR3 residues: CASSQDPTGELFF. CDR3 nucleotide sequence: TGTGCCAGCAGCCAAGACCCTACCGGGGAGCTGTTTTTT.

The chain combines TRBV7-9 with TRBJ1-1; 10 nucleotides agree with TRBD1. Germline V lookup: CDR1 SEHNR, CDR2 FQNEAQ (reference sequence). The CDR3 extends over 15 amino acids. With 4 bases clipped from V and 12 bases from J, the junction kept 14 bases outside the gene matches. CDR3 coding DNA: TGTGCCAGCAGCTCGGGGGACAGGGGACGGGTATACCCTTTCTTT. It is translated as CASSSGDRGRVYPFF.

V gene TRBV19 combines with J gene TRBJ2-5; 11 nucleotides line up with TRBD2. J lost 2 bases, V lost 4 bases, and 6 bases had no gene match. Germline CDR1 is LNHDA and CDR2 is SQIVND (reference sequence). This CDR3 is built from 16 residues. The DNA for the CDR3 is TGTGCCAGTAGTACCTCTAGCGGGGGGATACAAGAGACCCAGTACTTC. It encodes CASSTSSGGIQETQYF.

This clone was observed a few times. This chain joins TRBV11-2 and TRBJ2-7, with D possibly being TRBD1 (5 bases). The CDR3 is 14 amino acids. Trimming took off 2 bases at V and 1 base at J, with 9 bases between the two ends. CDR1 and CDR2 from the germline V gene are SGHAT and FQNNGV. The CDR3 loop is CASSLYDRSYEQYV. CDR3 DNA: TGTGCCAGCAGCTTATATGACAGATCCTACGAGCAGTACGTC.

This clone was observed a handful of times. The chain uses TRBV6-5 and TRBJ1-3; 10 bases fit TRBD1. This CDR3 region has 16 residues. The V segment lost 3 bases and the J segment 5 bases; nucleotides outside the gene matches: 7. Germline V lookup: CDR1 MNHEY, CDR2 SVGAGI. The DNA of the CDR3 is TGTGCCAGCAGTTATGGGTCGGGACAGGGGAGAAACACCATATATTTT. Translated, it gives CASSYGSGQGRNTIYF.

This clone was seen a few times. This chain links TRBV5-6 with TRBJ2-1; 8 bases line up with TRBD1. The germline V gene has CDR1 SGHDT and CDR2 YYEEEE. The CDR3 loop spans 12 amino acids. V lost 4 bases and J lost 12; bases outside the gene matches: 6. CDR3 coding DNA: TGTGCCAGCAGCCCGGACAGGGAAAGGCAGTTCTTC. It encodes CASSPDRERQFF. Using reference TRBV5-6 and TRBJ2-1 for the parts outside the CDR3, the full variable domain is DAGVTQSPTHLIKTRGQQVTLRCSPKSGHDTVSWYQQALGQGPQFIFQYYEEEERQRGNFPDRFSGHQFPNYSSELNVNALLLGDSALYLCASSPDRERQFFGPGTRLTVL.

This clone has more than one count but fewer than ten. The chain links TRBV15 to TRBJ2-5; 14 bases are shared with TRBD2. The CDR3 is made up of 16 amino acids. Germline V gene sequence: CDR1 LNHNV, CDR2 YYDKDF (reference sequence). V shed 1 base and J 4 bases; nucleotides not matched to a gene: 2. The CDR3 sequence is CATSRATSGGGETQYF. The CDR3 DNA is TGTGCCACCAGCAGAGCGACTAGCGGGGGGGGAGAGACCCAGTACTTC.

V is TRBV9 and J is TRBJ2-5, with 7 bases identical to TRBD2. The germline CDR1 and CDR2 sequences are SGDLS and YYNGEE. Trimming removed 2 bases from V and 4 bases from J; junction bases left unmatched: 8. The CDR3 is made up of 15 amino acids. The CDR3 spells CASSVSSGVRETQYF. The CDR3 DNA sequence: TGTGCCAGCAGCGTTTCTAGCGGAGTACGAGAGACCCAGTACTTC.

The chain carries TRBV2 and TRBJ2-1; D perhaps matches TRBD2 (5 bases). The CDR3 totals 14 residues. Germline V gene lookup returns CDR1 SNHLY and CDR2 FYNNEI. Trimming stripped 6 bases from V and 10 bases from J, with 19 bases between. DNA of the CDR3: TGTGCCAGCAGGCCGACTGGAGTCCCGGGGGAGCAGTTCTTC. Translating it yields CASRPTGVPGEQFF.

A few counts support this clone. The rearrangement links TRBV6-5 to TRBJ2-1, with D unresolved. Trimming shortened V by 0 bases and J by 7 bases, and 7 bases separated the two germline ends. Germline-derived CDR1 and CDR2 are MNHEY and SVGAGI. There are 13 residues in the CDR3. The CDR3 protein is CASSYSAQNEQFF. The CDR3 DNA follows: TGTGCCAGCAGTTACTCGGCCCAGAATGAGCAGTTCTTC.

V usage is TRBV28 and J usage is TRBJ1-6; D call uncertain. V was trimmed by 7 bases and J by 8 bases, leaving 9 bases between them. CDR3 length: 12 amino acids. Germline CDR1 reads MDHEN; CDR2 reads SYDVKM. DNA for the CDR3: TGTGCCAGCAAGCAGAGGGATTCACCCCTCCACTTT. This encodes CASKQRDSPLHF.

The chain employs TRBV7-9 and TRBJ2-7; 7 positions match TRBD1. The V segment lost 5 bases and the J segment 5 bases; nucleotides outside the gene matches: 15. The CDR3 sequence is 16 residues long. CDR1 is SEHNR, CDR2 FQNEAQ, per germline (reference sequence). Here the CDR3 reads CASSPIGGTDFDEQYF. The CDR3 DNA follows: TGTGCCAGCAGCCCCATAGGTGGGACAGATTTTGACGAGCAGTACTTC.

This clone was detected a few times. The V call is TRBV7-2, the J call TRBJ1-1; D uncertain. This CDR3 has 13 residues. From germline, CDR1 is SGHTA and CDR2 FQGNSA. V was pared by 4 bases and J by 4 bases, with 10 bases between. The CDR3 bases are TGTGCCAGCAGCTCCAGGCTATCCACTGAAGCTTTCTTT. Residues: CASSSRLSTEAFF.

A few counts support this clone. The chain uses TRBV5-1 and TRBJ2-2; D gene unclear. Germline loops: CDR1 SGHRS, CDR2 YFSETQ. The length of the CDR3 is 14 residues. V gave up 5 bases and J gave up 3 bases, with 11 bases separating them. CDR3 coding DNA: TGCGCCAGCAGAGGAGACCTAGACACCGGGGAGCTGTTTTTT. It encodes CASRGDLDTGELFF.

The chain couples TRBV2 to TRBJ1-2, with D perhaps TRBD1 (5 bases). The CDR3 runs to 12 residues. V was shortened by 6 bases and J by 7 bases, with 12 bases between the two germline ends. Germline V gene lookup returns CDR1 SNHLY and CDR2 FYNNEI. CDR3 sequence reads: CASSSGLGGYTF. For the CDR3, the DNA is TGTGCCAGCAGCTCAGGGTTGGGTGGCTACACCTTC.

This chain uses TRBV28 with TRBJ1-4; no firm D call. CDR1 is MDHEN and CDR2 is SYDVKM in the germline V gene. This CDR3 is built from 12 residues. Trimming cost V 6 bases and J 7 bases, with 9 bases left between them. CDR3 DNA sequence: TGTGCCAGCAGCCTAGCCTCTGAAAAACTGTTTTTT. Amino acid sequence: CASSLASEKLFF.

V is TRBV4-3 and J is TRBJ1-1, with no clear D. CDR3 size: 12 residues. The germline CDR1 and CDR2 sequences are LGHNA and YSLEER. The V and J ends lost 4 bases and 1 base respectively, with 4 bases between them. The CDR3 DNA reads TGCGCCAGCAGCCGAGGGAACACTGAAGCTTTCTTT. It yields the protein CASSRGNTEAFF.

Only a few counts were recorded for this clone. The chain employs TRBV9 and TRBJ1-3, with a tentative D call TRBD1 (6 bases). Germline lookup yields CDR1 SGDLS and CDR2 YYNGEE. There are 15 residues in the CDR3. Trimming shortened V by 2 bases and J by 4 bases, and 13 bases separated the two germline ends. This chain's CDR3 is CASSVGTWEGNTIYF. Written as DNA, the CDR3 is TGTGCCAGCAGCGTGGGGACATGGGAAGGAAACACCATATATTTT. Based on the CDR3 plus reference TRBV9 and TRBJ1-3, the full variable domain is DSGVTQTPKHLITATGQRVTLRCSPRSGDLSVYWYQQSLDQGLQFLIQYYNGEERAKGNILERFSAQQFPDLHSELNLSSLELGDSALYFCASSVGTWEGNTIYFGEGSWLTVV.

This clone appeared a few times. The chain uses TRBV28 and TRBJ1-1; TRBD1 aligns across 8 bases. This CDR3 spans 15 amino acids. The junction had 7 bases not matched to a gene; V was cut back by 3 bases and J by 4 bases. Germline V gene lookup returns CDR1 MDHEN and CDR2 SYDVKM. The CDR3 DNA reads TGTGCCAGCAGTTTTGGTCGGACAGGGTTCACTGAAGCTTTCTTT. Translating gives CASSFGRTGFTEAFF.

The J gene is TRBJ2-1, the V gene TRBV28, with TRBD1 matching over 7 bases. Per germline, CDR1 MDHEN and CDR2 SYDVKM. The junction had 10 bases not matched to a gene; V was cut back by 5 bases and J by 0 bases. There are 17 residues in the CDR3. In DNA form, the CDR3 reads TGTGCCAGCAGTCCCATCATACAGGGGAGCTCCTACAATGAGCAGTTCTTC. It encodes CASSPIIQGSSYNEQFF. The full variable domain, completed using reference TRBV28 and TRBJ2-1, is DVKVTQSSRYLVKRTGEKVFLECVQDMDHENMFWYRQDPGLGLRLIYFSYDVKMKEKGDIPEGYSVSREKKERFSLILESASTNQTSMYLCASSPIIQGSSYNEQFFGPGTRLTVL.

V gene TRBV9 combines with J gene TRBJ2-3; the D gene is possibly TRBD2 (5 bases). V was trimmed by 5 bases and J by 6 bases, leaving 7 bases between them. Per the germline V gene, CDR1 is SGDLS and CDR2 is YYNGEE. The CDR3 is 11 amino acids. CDR3 amino acids: CASRRGDTQYF. The CDR3 bases are TGTGCCAGCAGGCGAGGGGATACGCAGTATTTT. The variable domain in full, with the rest retrieved from reference TRBV9 and TRBJ2-3, is DSGVTQTPKHLITATGQRVTLRCSPRSGDLSVYWYQQSLDQGLQFLIQYYNGEERAKGNILERFSAQQFPDLHSELNLSSLELGDSALYFCASRRGDTQYFGPGTRLTVL.